The T cell receptor (beta chain) described here comes from a study of T-cell reconstitution after alpha-beta-depleted transplantation in children. Using unique molecular identifiers, the investigators prepared the TCRbeta library. MiXCR, applied by TCRdb to the PCR reads, yields one record per CDR3 protein. The table lists 250,000 to 350,000 distinct CDR3 sequences, more than 9% of them singletons. J was trimmed by 6 bases and V by 0 bases; bases with no gene match: 6. CDR1 and CDR2 from the germline V gene are DFQATT and SNEGSKA (reference sequence). CDR3 length: 16 residues. The table lists this clonotype with a few counts.

This clonotype originated in a human donor who donated a stem cell graft to a child with SCID. The sequences come from PBMCs from the stem cell graft donor, collected from the stem cell graft. The chain links TRBV20-1 to TRBJ1-5, with TRBD1 identical over 12 bases. The CDR3 reads CSARDRDRGLGQPQHF. The CDR3 coding sequence is TGCAGTGCTAGAGACCGGGACAGGGGGCTAGGTCAGCCCCAGCATTTT.